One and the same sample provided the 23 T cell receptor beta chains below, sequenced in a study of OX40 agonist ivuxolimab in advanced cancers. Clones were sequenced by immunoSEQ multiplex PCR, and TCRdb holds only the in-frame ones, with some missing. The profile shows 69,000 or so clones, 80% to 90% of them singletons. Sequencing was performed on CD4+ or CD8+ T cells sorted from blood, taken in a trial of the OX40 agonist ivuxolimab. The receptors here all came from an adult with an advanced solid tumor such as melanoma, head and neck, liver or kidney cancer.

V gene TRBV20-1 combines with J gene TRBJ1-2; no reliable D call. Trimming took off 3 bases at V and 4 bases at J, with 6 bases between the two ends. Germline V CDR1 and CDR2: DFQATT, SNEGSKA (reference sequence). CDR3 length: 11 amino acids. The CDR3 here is CSASAFYGYTF. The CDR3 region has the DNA TGCAGTGCTAGTGCTTTCTATGGCTACACCTTC.

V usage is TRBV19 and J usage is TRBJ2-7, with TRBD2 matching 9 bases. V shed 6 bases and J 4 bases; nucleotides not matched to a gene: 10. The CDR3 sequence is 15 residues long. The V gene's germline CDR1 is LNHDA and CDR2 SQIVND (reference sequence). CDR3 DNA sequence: TGTGCCAGTAGATCCGCCGGGACTAGCCCTTACGAGCAGTACTTC. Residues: CASRSAGTSPYEQYF.

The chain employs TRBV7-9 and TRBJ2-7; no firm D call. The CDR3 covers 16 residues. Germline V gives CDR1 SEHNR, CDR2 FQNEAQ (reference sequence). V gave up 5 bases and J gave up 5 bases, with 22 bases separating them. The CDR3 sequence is CASSLPGALFSHEQYF. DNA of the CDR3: TGTGCCAGCAGCCTCCCCGGAGCCCTATTCAGCCACGAGCAGTACTTC. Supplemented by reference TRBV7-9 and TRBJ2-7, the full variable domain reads DTGVSQNPRHKITKRGQNVTFRCDPISEHNRLYWYRQTLGQGPEFLTYFQNEAQLEKSRLLSDRFSAERPKGSFSTLEIQRTEQGDSAMYLCASSLPGALFSHEQYFGPGTRLTVT.

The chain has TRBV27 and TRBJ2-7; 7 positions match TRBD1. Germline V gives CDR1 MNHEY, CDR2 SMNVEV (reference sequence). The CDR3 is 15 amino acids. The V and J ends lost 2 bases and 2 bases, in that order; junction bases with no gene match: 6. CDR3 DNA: TGTGCCAGCAGTTTAAAAGGGGGCGGCACCTACGAGCAGTACTTC. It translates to CASSLKGGGTYEQYF.

The CDR3 is CASSLAAWGPYEQYF. Written as DNA, the CDR3 is TGTGCCAGCAGCTTGGCGGCCTGGGGACCCTACGAGCAGTACTTC. This chain links TRBV5-5 with TRBJ2-7; D is tentatively TRBD1 or TRBD2 (5 bases each). The V gene lost 0 bases and the J gene lost 2 bases, with 12 bases spanning the gap. This CDR3 is 15 amino acids long. Germline V gene lookup returns CDR1 SGHKS and CDR2 YYEKEE (reference sequence).

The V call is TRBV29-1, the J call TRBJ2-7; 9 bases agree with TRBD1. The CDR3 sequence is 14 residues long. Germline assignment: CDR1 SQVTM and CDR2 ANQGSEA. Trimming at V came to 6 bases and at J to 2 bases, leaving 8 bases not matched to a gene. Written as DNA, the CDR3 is TGCAGCGTGGTATTGACAGGGGGAGCCTACGAGCAGTACTTC. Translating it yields CSVVLTGGAYEQYF.

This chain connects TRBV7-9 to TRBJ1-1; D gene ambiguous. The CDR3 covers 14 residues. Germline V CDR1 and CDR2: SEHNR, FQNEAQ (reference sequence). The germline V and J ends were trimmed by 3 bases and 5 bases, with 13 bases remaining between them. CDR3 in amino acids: CASSFLGMGTEAFF. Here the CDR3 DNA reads TGTGCCAGCAGCTTCCTCGGGATGGGGACTGAAGCTTTCTTT.

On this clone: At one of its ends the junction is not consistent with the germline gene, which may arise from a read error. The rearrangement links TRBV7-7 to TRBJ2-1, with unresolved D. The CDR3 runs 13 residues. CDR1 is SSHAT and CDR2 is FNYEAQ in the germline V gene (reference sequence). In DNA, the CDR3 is TGTGCTAGCAGCCCTCTCTCCTACAATGAGCAGTTCTTC. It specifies CASSPLSYNEQFF.

CDR3 nucleotide sequence: TGTGCCAGCAGTTCTACAGGGGGGAATCAGCCCCAGCATTTT. Translation gives CASSSTGGNQPQHF. The rearrangement uses TRBV6-6 and TRBJ1-5; 8 bases agree with TRBD1. Germline V gives CDR1 MNHNY, CDR2 SVGAGI (reference sequence). The ends lost 4 bases at V and 4 bases at J; junction bases unmatched: 3. The CDR3 extends over 14 amino acids.

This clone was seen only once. In DNA form, the CDR3 reads TGTGCCAGCAGTCGGGACCAGGGGAACGGCGGCTACACCTTC. Amino acids: CASSRDQGNGGYTF. V usage is TRBV7-9 and J usage is TRBJ1-2, with D maybe TRBD1 (6 bases). Germline lookup yields CDR1 SEHNR and CDR2 FQNEAQ (reference sequence). The CDR3 runs to 14 residues. V lost 6 bases to trimming and J lost 8 bases, with 19 bases between them.

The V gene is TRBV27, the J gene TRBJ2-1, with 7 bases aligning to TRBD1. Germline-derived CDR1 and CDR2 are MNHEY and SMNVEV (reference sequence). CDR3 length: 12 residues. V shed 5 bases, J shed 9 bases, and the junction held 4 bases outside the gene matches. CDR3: CASSLTGVEQFF. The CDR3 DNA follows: TGTGCCAGCAGTCTCACAGGGGTTGAGCAGTTCTTC.

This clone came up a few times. This chain's CDR3 is CASSPLLGQGRPYEQYF. In DNA, the CDR3 is TGTGCCAGCAGCCCCCTTCTGGGGCAGGGAAGGCCCTACGAGCAGTACTTC. V usage is TRBV7-2 and J usage is TRBJ2-7; perhaps TRBD1 as D (5 bases). CDR3 length equals 17 residues. Trimming stripped 5 bases from V and 2 bases from J, with 22 bases between. Germline-derived CDR1 and CDR2 are SGHTA and FQGNSA. The whole variable domain, remainder taken from reference TRBV7-2 and TRBJ2-7, is GAGVSQSPSNKVTEKGKDVELRCDPISGHTALYWYRQSLGQGLEFLIYFQGNSAPDKSGLPSDRFSAERTGGSVSTLTIQRTQQEDSAVYLCASSPLLGQGRPYEQYFGPGTRLTVT.

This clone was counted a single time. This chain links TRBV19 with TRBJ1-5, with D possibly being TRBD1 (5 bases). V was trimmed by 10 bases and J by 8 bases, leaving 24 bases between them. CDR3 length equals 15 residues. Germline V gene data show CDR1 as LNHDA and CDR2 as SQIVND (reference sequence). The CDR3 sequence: CATGGLSRGIEPQHF. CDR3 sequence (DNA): TGTGCCACCGGGGGATTGTCACGCGGCATTGAGCCCCAGCATTTT.

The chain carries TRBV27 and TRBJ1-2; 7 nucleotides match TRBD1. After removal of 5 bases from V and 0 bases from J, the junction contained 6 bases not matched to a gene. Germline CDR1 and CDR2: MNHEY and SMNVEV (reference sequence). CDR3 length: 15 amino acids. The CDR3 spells CASSTRQGPNYGYTF. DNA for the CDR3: TGTGCCAGCAGTACAAGACAGGGACCTAACTATGGCTACACCTTC.

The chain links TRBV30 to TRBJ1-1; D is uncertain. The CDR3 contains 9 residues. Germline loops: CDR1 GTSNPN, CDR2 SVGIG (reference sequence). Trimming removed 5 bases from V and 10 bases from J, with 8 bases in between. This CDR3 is CAWPEGAFF. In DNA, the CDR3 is TGTGCCTGGCCCGAGGGAGCTTTCTTT.

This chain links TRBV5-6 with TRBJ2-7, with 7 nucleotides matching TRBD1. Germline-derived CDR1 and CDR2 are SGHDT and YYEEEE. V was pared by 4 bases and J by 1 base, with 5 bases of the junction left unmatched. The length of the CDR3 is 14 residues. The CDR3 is CASSGYRGSYEQYF. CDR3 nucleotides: TGTGCCAGCAGCGGGTACAGGGGTTCCTACGAGCAGTACTTC.

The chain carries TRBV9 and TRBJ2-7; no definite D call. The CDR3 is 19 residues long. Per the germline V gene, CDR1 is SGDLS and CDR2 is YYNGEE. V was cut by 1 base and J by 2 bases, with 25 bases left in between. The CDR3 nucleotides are TGTGCCAGCAGCGTAATTTTTCTGAAGAAGCCGGTAGACACCTACGAGCAGTACTTC. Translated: CASSVIFLKKPVDTYEQYF.

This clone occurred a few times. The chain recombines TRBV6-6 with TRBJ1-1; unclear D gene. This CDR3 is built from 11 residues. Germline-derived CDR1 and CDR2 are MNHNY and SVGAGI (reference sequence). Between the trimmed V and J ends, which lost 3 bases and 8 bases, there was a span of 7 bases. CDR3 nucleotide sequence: TGTGCCAGCAGTTATGGCAGAGAAGCTTTCTTT. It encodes CASSYGREAFF.

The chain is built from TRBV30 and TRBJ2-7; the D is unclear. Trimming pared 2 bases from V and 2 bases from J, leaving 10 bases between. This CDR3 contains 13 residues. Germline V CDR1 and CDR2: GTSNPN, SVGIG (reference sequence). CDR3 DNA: TGTGCCTGGAGTTTCGAGGATACCTACGAGCAGTACTTC. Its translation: CAWSFEDTYEQYF.

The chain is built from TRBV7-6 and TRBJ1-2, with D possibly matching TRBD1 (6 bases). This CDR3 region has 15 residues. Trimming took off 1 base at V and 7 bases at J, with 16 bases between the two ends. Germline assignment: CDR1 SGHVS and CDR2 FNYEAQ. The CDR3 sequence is CASSLVQGPSAGYTF. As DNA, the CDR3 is TGTGCCAGCAGCTTAGTACAGGGCCCCTCGGCTGGCTACACCTTC.

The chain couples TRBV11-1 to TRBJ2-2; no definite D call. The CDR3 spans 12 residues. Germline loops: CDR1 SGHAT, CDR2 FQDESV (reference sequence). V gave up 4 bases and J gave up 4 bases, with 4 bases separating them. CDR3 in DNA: TGTGCCAGCAGCTACGGCACCGGGGAGCTGTTTTTT. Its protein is CASSYGTGELFF. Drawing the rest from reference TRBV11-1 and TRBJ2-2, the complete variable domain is EAEVAQSPRYKITEKSQAVAFWCDPISGHATLYWYRQILGQGPELLVQFQDESVVDDSQLPKDRFSAERLKGVDSTLKIQPAELGDSAMYLCASSYGTGELFFGEGSRLTVL.

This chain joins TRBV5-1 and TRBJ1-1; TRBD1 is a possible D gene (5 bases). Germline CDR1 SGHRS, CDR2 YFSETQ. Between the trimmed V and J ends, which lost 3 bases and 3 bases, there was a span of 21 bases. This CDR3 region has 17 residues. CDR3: CASSSTEPREGHTEAFF. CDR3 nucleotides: TGCGCCAGCAGCTCCACTGAACCCCGGGAGGGACACACTGAAGCTTTCTTT.

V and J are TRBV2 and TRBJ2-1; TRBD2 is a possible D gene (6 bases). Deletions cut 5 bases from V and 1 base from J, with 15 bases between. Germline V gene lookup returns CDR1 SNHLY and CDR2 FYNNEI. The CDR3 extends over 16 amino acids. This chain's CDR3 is CASSTIAGISYNEQFF. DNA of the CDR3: TGTGCCAGCAGTACTATTGCGGGGATATCCTACAATGAGCAGTTCTTC.